These 14 T cell receptor beta chains were sequenced from one sample in a study of T cells of healthy individuals. TCRdb processed the 5' RACE reads anew with MiXCR; each CDR3 protein has one entry. The profile shows approximately 100,000 distinct CDR3 sequences, approximately 18% of them singletons. All receptors come from a human donor in good health.

This clonotype was observed many times. The chain uses TRBV5-8 and TRBJ2-7; TRBD2 aligns across 10 bases. The CDR3 covers 17 residues. The V gene's germline CDR1 is SGHTS and CDR2 YDEGEE. V lost 0 bases, J lost 2 bases, and 8 bases stayed unmatched. CDR3 coding DNA: TGTGCCAGCAGCTTGGTCCCTAGCGGGAGAGGAACCTACGAGCAGTACTTC. Its translation: CASSLVPSGRGTYEQYF.

A few counts support this clonotype. The chain employs TRBV7-3 and TRBJ2-3; weak D call: TRBD2 (6 bases). CDR3 length: 14 residues. Trimming took off 5 bases at V and 6 bases at J, with 15 bases between the two ends. Germline V CDR1 and CDR2: SGHTA, FQGTGA. The CDR3, as DNA: TGTGCCAGCAGCCCCGCGGGGAACTGGGATACGCAGTATTTT. Encoded protein: CASSPAGNWDTQYF.

V gene TRBV28 combines with J gene TRBJ2-2; TRBD2 aligns across 13 bases. With V trimmed by 6 bases and J by 4 bases, 2 bases remained unmatched. Germline lookup yields CDR1 MDHEN and CDR2 SYDVKM. This CDR3 region has 15 residues. The CDR3, as DNA: TGTGCCAGCAGGTGGACTAGCGGGGGCACCGGGGAGCTGTTTTTT. This translates into CASRWTSGGTGELFF.

The gene calls are TRBV7-8 and TRBJ2-7; 8 bases are a match to TRBD2. The CDR3 is made up of 14 amino acids. The ends lost 4 bases at V and 3 bases at J; junction bases unmatched: 5. Germline loops: CDR1 SGHVS, CDR2 FQNEAQ. As DNA, the CDR3 is TGTGCCAGCAGCTCCATAGCGGGGAGCTACGAGCAGTACTTC. Protein sequence: CASSSIAGSYEQYF.

The V call is TRBV23-1, the J call TRBJ2-3; 9 nucleotides align to TRBD1. TRBV23-1 is recorded as an ORF, its role being uncertain. This CDR3 region has 15 residues. Losses at the gene ends were 8 bases for V and 2 bases for J; bases not matched to a gene: 8. The CDR3 protein is CASPAGQGITDTQYF. CDR3 bases: TGCGCCAGCCCCGCGGGACAGGGTATCACAGATACGCAGTATTTT.

The V call is TRBV7-3, the J call TRBJ2-1, with D tentatively TRBD2 (5 bases). Germline V gives CDR1 SGHTA, CDR2 FQGTGA. This CDR3 region has 14 residues. The V gene lost 3 bases and the J gene lost 10 bases, with 16 bases spanning the gap. The CDR3 nucleotides are TGTGCCAGCAGCTTCGGAGGTATTGGCGAGGAGCAGTTCTTC. Translated: CASSFGGIGEEQFF.

This clonotype appeared many times. The chain recombines TRBV29-1 with TRBJ2-7; D not certain. Germline CDR1 and CDR2: SQVTM and ANQGSEA. Trimming took off 1 base at V and 5 bases at J, with 15 bases between the two ends. The CDR3 has 14 amino acids. The CDR3 protein is CSVEAPPGLDEQYF. In nucleotides, the CDR3 is TGCAGCGTTGAAGCACCTCCAGGCTTGGACGAGCAGTACTTC.

Many counts were recorded for this clonotype. This chain connects TRBV20-1 to TRBJ1-5; maybe TRBD1 (6 bases). The germline gives CDR1 DFQATT, CDR2 SNEGSKA (reference sequence). The ends were cut back, 5 bases at V and 0 bases at J, with 14 bases in the middle. The CDR3 covers 15 residues. The CDR3 loop is CSAPIQGNSNQPQHF. The CDR3 DNA sequence: TGCAGTGCTCCGATCCAGGGGAATAGCAATCAGCCCCAGCATTTT.

The sample holds a few counts of this clonotype. The genes are TRBV5-1 and TRBJ1-2; unclear D gene. The CDR3 loop spans 13 amino acids. Germline V gene data show CDR1 as SGHRS and CDR2 as YFSETQ. The germline V and J ends were trimmed by 2 bases and 5 bases, with 10 bases remaining between them. The CDR3 DNA follows: TGCGCCAGCAGCTTTGGACGGGCTTATGGCTACACCTTC. Its protein product is CASSFGRAYGYTF.

This clonotype was counted only a few times. The V gene is TRBV7-2, the J gene TRBJ2-3; D may be TRBD2 (6 bases). The germline V gene encodes CDR1 SGHTA and CDR2 FQGNSA. CDR3 length: 17 amino acids. V was shortened by 0 bases and J by 0 bases, with 13 bases between the two germline ends. The CDR3 DNA reads as TGTGCCAGCAGCTTAGCTGGTAGCGGAGTTAGCACAGATACGCAGTATTTT. It encodes CASSLAGSGVSTDTQYF. The whole variable domain, filled in from reference TRBV7-2 and TRBJ2-3, reads GAGVSQSPSNKVTEKGKDVELRCDPISGHTALYWYRQSLGQGLEFLIYFQGNSAPDKSGLPSDRFSAERTGGSVSTLTIQRTQQEDSAVYLCASSLAGSGVSTDTQYFGPGTRLTVL.

This clonotype came up many times. The J gene is TRBJ2-3, the V gene TRBV4-2; D remains ambiguous. The CDR3 spans 16 residues. Trimming shortened V by 5 bases and J by 0 bases, and 15 bases separated the two germline ends. In germline, CDR1 is LGHNA, CDR2 YNFKEQ. The CDR3 loop reads CASSFDTAGSTDTQYF. The CDR3 nucleotides are TGTGCCAGCAGCTTCGATACAGCCGGCAGCACAGATACGCAGTATTTT.

A few counts support this clonotype. The gene calls are TRBV20-1 and TRBJ2-1, with a tentative D call TRBD1 (6 bases). Trimming took off 6 bases at V and 6 bases at J, with 24 bases between the two ends. CDR1 DFQATT and CDR2 SNEGSKA come from the germline V gene (reference sequence). There are 16 residues in the CDR3. The CDR3 is CSALQQGRLRINEQFF. In DNA, the CDR3 is TGCAGTGCCCTCCAGCAGGGGCGGTTGAGGATCAATGAGCAGTTCTTC.

The rearrangement links TRBV6-5 to TRBJ2-5; unclear D gene. CDR1 and CDR2 from the germline V gene are MNHEY and SVGAGI. This CDR3 spans 16 amino acids. Trimming shortened V by 0 bases and J by 1 base, and 12 bases separated the two germline ends. CDR3 nucleotide sequence: TGTGCCAGCAGTTACTCGAGATTGGACGCCCAAGAGACCCAGTACTTC. Its translation: CASSYSRLDAQETQYF.

This clonotype occurred many times. CDR3 amino acids: CASSSPMEGALITGELFF. The CDR3 nucleotides read TGCGCCAGCAGCTCCCCGATGGAGGGGGCATTAATTACCGGGGAGCTGTTTTTT. The rearrangement uses TRBV5-1 and TRBJ2-2; TRBD1 might be the D (7 bases). V lost 3 bases, J lost 5 bases, and 23 bases lay in between. The length of the CDR3 is 18 residues. Germline values: CDR1 SGHRS, CDR2 YFSETQ.